This T cell receptor (beta chain) was captured in a study of shared clonotypes between healthy human individuals. Trimming pared 8 bases from V and 1 base from J, leaving 11 bases between. This CDR3 is built from 14 residues. The V gene's germline CDR1 is MNHNY and CDR2 SVGAGI (reference sequence). It was into CD45RA+ naive and CD45RA-negative memory subsets that the CD4+ cells were split. Evenly divided among several immunoSEQ plates was the genomic DNA of each subset. Under the authors' procedure: ImmunoSEQ output lacked quality scores and full-length reads, limiting matched filtering. Using immunoSEQ multiplex PCR, the repertoire was profiled, and TCRdb retains in-frame clones only, with some absent. V, J and clone size reflect that table, while D and trimming were determined from the DNA. This table holds roughly 2.2 million clones, roughly 92% found once.

The TCR comes from a young man in good health. Some clones in this sample may be carry-over from other donors' samples. The sample was naive CD4+ T cells from PBMCs. Subset given: CD45RA+ positively selected. The V and J genes are TRBV6-6 and TRBJ1-4; TRBD1 is a possible D gene (6 bases). CDR3 region: CASRGAETNEKLFF. The CDR3, as DNA: TGTGCCAGCCGGGGGGCAGAAACTAATGAAAAACTGTTTTTT.